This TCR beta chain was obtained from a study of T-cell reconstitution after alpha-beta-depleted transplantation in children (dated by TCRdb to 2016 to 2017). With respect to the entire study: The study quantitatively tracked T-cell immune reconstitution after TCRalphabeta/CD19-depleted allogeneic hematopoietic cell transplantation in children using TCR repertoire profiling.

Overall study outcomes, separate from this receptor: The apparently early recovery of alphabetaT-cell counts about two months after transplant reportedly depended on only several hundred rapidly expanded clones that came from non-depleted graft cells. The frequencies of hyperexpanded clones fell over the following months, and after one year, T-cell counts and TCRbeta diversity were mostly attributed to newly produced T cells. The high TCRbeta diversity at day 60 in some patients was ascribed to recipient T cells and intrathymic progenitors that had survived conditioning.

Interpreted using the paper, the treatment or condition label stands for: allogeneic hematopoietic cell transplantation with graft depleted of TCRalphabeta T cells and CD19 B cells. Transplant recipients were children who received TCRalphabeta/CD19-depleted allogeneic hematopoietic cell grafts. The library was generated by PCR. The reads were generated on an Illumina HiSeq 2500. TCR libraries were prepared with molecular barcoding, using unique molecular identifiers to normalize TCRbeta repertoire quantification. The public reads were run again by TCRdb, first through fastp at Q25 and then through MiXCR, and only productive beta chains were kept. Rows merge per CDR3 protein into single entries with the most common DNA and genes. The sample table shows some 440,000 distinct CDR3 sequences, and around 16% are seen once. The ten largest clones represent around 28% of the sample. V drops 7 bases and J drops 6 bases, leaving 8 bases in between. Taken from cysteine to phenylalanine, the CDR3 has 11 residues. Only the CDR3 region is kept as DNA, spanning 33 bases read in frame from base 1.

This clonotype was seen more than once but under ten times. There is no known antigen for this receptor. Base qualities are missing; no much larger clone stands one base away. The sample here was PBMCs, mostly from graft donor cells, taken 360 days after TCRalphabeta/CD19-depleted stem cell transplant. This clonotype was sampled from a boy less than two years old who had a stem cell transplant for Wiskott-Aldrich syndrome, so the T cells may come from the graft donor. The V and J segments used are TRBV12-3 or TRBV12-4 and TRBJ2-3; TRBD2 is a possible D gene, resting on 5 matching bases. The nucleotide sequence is TGTGCCAGCACCCCGGGGGATACGCAGTATTTT. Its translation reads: CASTPGDTQYF.